This T cell receptor beta chain was recovered during a study of PD-1 blockade in classical Hodgkin lymphoma. The study, taken as a whole, reports: Baseline diversity resembling that of newly diagnosed patients was seen in complete responders. Lower baseline TCR diversity was reported for newly diagnosed patients than for healthy donors. Whereas CD4+ TCR diversity had risen significantly by C4D1, CD8+ TCR diversity had not.

Germline lookup yields CDR1 MNHEY and CDR2 SMNVEV (reference sequence). V was cut by 6 bases and J by 6 bases, with 17 bases left in between. The CDR3 runs 14 residues. Assay used: immunoSEQ multiplex PCR; TCRdb lists only in-frame clones, some missing. The repertoire holds roughly 61,000 clones, over 75% seen once, with 15% in the top ten. Brentuximab vedotin exposure varied, and every patient relapsed after autologous stem cell transplantation. Best responses included complete response and partial response; otherwise, the best response was progressive disease. As for this clone: Its antigen is undetermined.

This chain joins TRBV27 and TRBJ1-2; D is ambiguous. Specimen: peripheral blood mononuclear cells (PBMCs), collected at baseline. This TCR came from a human donor with classical Hodgkin lymphoma. The CDR3 coding sequence is TGTGCCAGCAGGACCGGGGTAGGGTTAAATGGCTACACCTTC. It encodes CASRTGVGLNGYTF.